This T cell receptor (beta chain) originates from a study of CD8+ T cells in alopecia areata. In regard to this clone: Its antigen is unidentified.

Both peripheral blood and punch biopsies of lesional scalp skin were obtained from patients who had alopecia areata. Study outcomes and limitations: Patients showed less clear TCR sequence sharing than mice, possibly partly because of HLA diversity.

The CDR3 length is 15 residues. Germline V lookup: CDR1 SGHTA, CDR2 FQGNSA. Trimming cost V 5 bases and J 0 bases; bases outside gene matches: 6. Reverse transcribed after extraction, RNA yielded cDNA as the sequencing template. TCRdb's copy holds only in-frame clones and misses some; the assay was immunoSEQ multiplex PCR. The repertoire holds over 85,000 clones, with 41% as singletons. The TCR originated in a human donor with alopecia areata. The chain carries TRBV7-2 and TRBJ2-7, with 8 nucleotides matching TRBD2. Input material: CD4+ T cells sorted from blood. CDR3 nucleotides: TGTGCCAGCAGCACTCGCGGGGGGCCCTCCTACGAGCAGTACTTC. Amino acids: CASSTRGGPSYEQYF.